The table lists the clone carrying this T cell receptor (beta chain) with many counts. No antigen is known for it. TCR beta CDR3 regions were amplified from RNA transcripts. After a first-round RT-PCR with HTBI primers, a second-round multiplex PCR was run. TCRdb ran MiXCR on the multiplex PCR reads and lists one entry per CDR3 protein. The sample consists of over 450,000 distinct CDR3 sequences, approximately 15% of them appearing once. Other autoimmune diseases, uncontrolled infections, pregnancy or lactation led to the exclusion of patients. These data are taken from a study of Graves' ophthalmopathy and Graves' hyperthyroidism. General study findings and limits: The majority of expanded thyroid clonotypes above 0.001 frequency also occurred in blood. The model achieved 55% to 71% sensitivity and under 75% specificity for ophthalmopathy progression.

This clonotype originated in a young woman with Graves' ophthalmopathy. Sequenced: blood.

The DNA of the CDR3 is TGCGCCAGCAGCCCGGGAGGTAGTCTTGAAGAGACCCAGTACTTC. Translation gives CASSPGGSLEETQYF. The rearrangement links TRBV5-1 to TRBJ2-5; TRBD2 agrees at 7 bases. The CDR3 runs 15 residues. From germline, CDR1 is SGHRS and CDR2 YFSETQ. Germline trimming cut 4 bases from V and 3 bases from J; bases unmatched to any gene: 9.